These 9 T cell receptor beta chains were all obtained from the same sample, sequenced in a study of blood T cell repertoires in COVID-19. Generated by immunoSEQ multiplex PCR, the TCRdb table keeps only in-frame clones and is missing some. The table shows 300,000 to 400,000 clones, with about 90% occurring only once. The sequenced sample was PBMCs or T cells enriched from blood (not recorded which). Receptor source: a woman in her 30s who had recovered from COVID-19.

The chain combines TRBV28 with TRBJ1-5; possibly TRBD1 for D (6 bases). CDR1 MDHEN and CDR2 SYDVKM come from the germline V gene. This CDR3 is built from 14 residues. V lost 11 bases to trimming and J lost 2 bases, with 16 bases between them. The CDR3 reads CASKGRQGNQPQHF. CDR3 in DNA: TGTGCCTCTAAGGGGAGACAGGGCAATCAGCCCCAGCATTTT.

V usage is TRBV20-1 and J usage is TRBJ2-7, with 13 bases identical to TRBD2. The trim removed 3 bases at V and 3 bases at J, leaving 5 bases unmatched. Germline V gene lookup returns CDR1 DFQATT and CDR2 SNEGSKA (reference sequence). The CDR3 length is 15 residues. The CDR3 coding sequence is TGCAGTGCTAGTGGGACTAGCGGGGACCTCTACGAGCAGTACTTC. Translation gives CSASGTSGDLYEQYF.

The J gene is TRBJ2-3, the V gene TRBV9; possible D gene TRBD2, 7 bases. The CDR3 spans 16 residues. V lost 0 bases and J 0 bases, leaving 11 bases between the germline ends. CDR1 and CDR2 (germline): SGDLS, YYNGEE. This chain's CDR3 is CASSVGRGQSTDTQYF. The CDR3 DNA reads as TGTGCCAGCAGCGTAGGGCGGGGGCAGAGCACAGATACGCAGTATTTT.

The chain recombines TRBV7-9 with TRBJ2-1; 9 nucleotides agree with TRBD1. Trimming removed 10 bases from V and 7 bases from J; junction bases left unmatched: 5. Germline assignment: CDR1 SEHNR and CDR2 FQNEAQ (reference sequence). The CDR3 runs to 12 residues. The CDR3 is CATGQGSNEQFF. CDR3 in DNA: TGTGCCACTGGACAGGGGTCGAATGAGCAGTTCTTC. Together with reference TRBV7-9 and TRBJ2-1, the CDR3 gives the full variable domain: DTGVSQNPRHKITKRGQNVTFRCDPISEHNRLYWYRQTLGQGPEFLTYFQNEAQLEKSRLLSDRFSAERPKGSFSTLEIQRTEQGDSAMYLCATGQGSNEQFFGPGTRLTVL.

The chain is built from TRBV13 and TRBJ2-5; D might be TRBD1 (5 bases). Germline V gene lookup returns CDR1 PRHDT and CDR2 FYEKMQ (reference sequence). Trimming took 5 bases from V and 5 from J, leaving 12 bases between them. The CDR3 runs 13 residues. This CDR3 reads CASSDRRGETQYF. CDR3 in DNA: TGTGCCAGCAGCGACCGTAGGGGCGAGACCCAGTACTTC.

The genes are TRBV5-1 and TRBJ2-3; TRBD2 matches 9 bases. The CDR3 contains 16 residues. Germline CDR1 and CDR2: SGHRS and YFSETQ. V lost 3 bases, J lost 5 bases, and 10 bases stayed unmatched. The chain's CDR3 is CASSSRAGGAGDTQYF. DNA of the CDR3: TGCGCCAGCAGCTCCCGGGCGGGGGGGGCTGGAGATACGCAGTATTTT.

V usage is TRBV6-5 and J usage is TRBJ1-6; D gene unclear. The germline V gene encodes CDR1 MNHEY and CDR2 SVGAGI. The V gene lost 0 bases and the J gene lost 11 bases, with 8 bases spanning the gap. The CDR3 runs 13 residues. The CDR3 DNA reads TGTGCCAGCAGTTACTCTTCCCTCGCACCCCTCCACTTT. Its protein is CASSYSSLAPLHF.

The chain couples TRBV21-1 to TRBJ2-7; the DNA was not used to check the table's D call, TRBD1. TRBV21-1 counts as a pseudogene. CDR3 size: 15 residues. The CDR3 region has the DNA TGTGCCAGCAGCACCCGGGACAGGGACTCCTACGAGCAGTACTTC. Amino acid sequence: CASSTRDRDSYEQYF.

The CDR3 coding sequence is TGTGCCAGCAGCCCAGCCGGGGGAGGGGGGAATGAAAAACTGTTTTTT. It encodes CASSPAGGGGNEKLFF. V and J are TRBV3-1 (or the pseudogene TRBV3-2) and TRBJ1-4; a weak D match, TRBD1 (6 bases). V lost 4 bases and J lost 5, with 17 bases in between. This CDR3 region has 16 residues. The germline V gene encodes CDR1 LGHDT and CDR2 YNNKEL (reference sequence).